Presented here are 30 T cell receptor beta chains from one specimen sequenced in a study of shared clonotypes between healthy human individuals. Clones were read by immunoSEQ multiplex PCR, and TCRdb kept only the in-frame ones, dropping some. The sample shows 400,000 to 600,000 clones, approximately 94% of them seen only once. What was sequenced was naive CD4+ T cells sorted from blood. Described subset: CD45RA+ positively selected. These receptor sequences come from a woman aged 25-40 years in good health.

Comments on this clone: Other nucleotide sequences from this sample produce the same CDR3. The chain uses TRBV28 and TRBJ1-1; 12 bases fit TRBD1. This CDR3 has 19 amino acids. Unmatched junction bases numbered 12, after V lost 4 bases and J lost 0 bases. The germline CDR1 and CDR2 sequences are MDHEN and SYDVKM. Written as DNA, the CDR3 is TGTGCCAGCAGTTCGGGACAGGGGGCGAGTTTCCTTATGAACACTGAAGCTTTCTTT. This codes for CASSSGQGASFLMNTEAFF.

The J gene is TRBJ1-4, the V gene TRBV28, with D maybe TRBD1 (6 bases). This CDR3 contains 16 residues. The ends were cut back, 2 bases at V and 3 bases at J, with 13 bases in the middle. In germline, CDR1 is MDHEN, CDR2 SYDVKM. The CDR3 region has the DNA TGTGCCAGCAGTTTACCCCGGGGGCGCGCTAATGAAAAACTGTTTTTT. This codes for CASSLPRGRANEKLFF.

The chain is built from TRBV6-5 and TRBJ2-7; 7 bases align to TRBD1. From germline, CDR1 is MNHEY and CDR2 SVGAGI. The CDR3 length is 13 residues. V dropped 2 bases and J dropped 7; count of bases not matched to a gene: 5. CDR3: CASSYGRGKEQYF. The CDR3 nucleotides read TGTGCCAGCAGTTACGGCAGGGGGAAAGAGCAGTACTTC.

The gene calls are TRBV27 and TRBJ2-3; tentatively, D is TRBD2 (6 bases). The V end lost 5 bases, the J end lost 7 bases, and 16 bases lay between the germline ends. The CDR3 covers 14 residues. Germline assignment: CDR1 MNHEY and CDR2 SMNVEV (reference sequence). CDR3 in DNA: TGTGCCAGCAGTCCAAGACTAGTATCCCATACGCAGTATTTT. This translates into CASSPRLVSHTQYF.

The CDR3 nucleotides are TGTGCCAGCGCTCTAGGGAAGACCCAGTACTTC. As protein: CASALGKTQYF. This chain joins TRBV7-9 and TRBJ2-5, with D unresolved. The CDR3 runs 11 residues. V was trimmed by 8 bases and J by 6 bases, leaving 10 bases between them. The V gene's germline CDR1 is SEHNR and CDR2 FQNEAQ (reference sequence).

This rearrangement joins TRBV28 to TRBJ2-2; D gene ambiguous. Looked up from germline, CDR1 is MDHEN and CDR2 is SYDVKM. CDR3 size: 14 residues. Trimming stripped 6 bases from V and 0 bases from J, with 8 bases between. CDR3 DNA sequence: TGTGCCAGCAGCCGGACCTCGAACACCGGGGAGCTGTTTTTT. Protein: CASSRTSNTGELFF. Supplemented by reference TRBV28 and TRBJ2-2, the full variable domain reads DVKVTQSSRYLVKRTGEKVFLECVQDMDHENMFWYRQDPGLGLRLIYFSYDVKMKEKGDIPEGYSVSREKKERFSLILESASTNQTSMYLCASSRTSNTGELFFGEGSRLTVL.

The chain couples TRBV5-4 to TRBJ2-7; D possibly corresponds to TRBD1 (6 bases). The CDR3 runs 17 residues. V lost 1 base and J 0 bases, leaving 17 bases between the germline ends. CDR1 and CDR2 from the germline V gene are SGHNT and YYREEE (reference sequence). CDR3 protein: CASSLPPRGQSSYEQYF. The DNA for the CDR3 is TGTGCCAGCAGCTTGCCACCGCGTGGACAGAGCTCCTACGAGCAGTACTTC.

This chain joins TRBV5-5 and TRBJ2-7, with TRBD2 identical over 8 bases. The CDR3 runs to 16 residues. V lost 6 bases to trimming and J lost 1 base; unmatched junction nucleotides: 12. Germline CDR1 is SGHKS and CDR2 is YYEKEE (reference sequence). For the CDR3, the DNA is TGTGCCAGCACCCCGAATCCAGCGGGAGAGTCCTACGAGCAGTACTTC. Its protein product is CASTPNPAGESYEQYF. The variable domain in full, completed from reference TRBV5-5 and TRBJ2-7, reads DAGVTQSPTHLIKTRGQQVTLRCSPISGHKSVSWYQQVLGQGPQFIFQYYEKEERGRGNFPDRFSARQFPNYSSELNVNALLLGDSALYLCASTPNPAGESYEQYFGPGTRLTVT.

The chain couples TRBV18 to TRBJ2-7; 8 bases map to TRBD2. The CDR3 totals 13 residues. From germline, CDR1 is KGHSH and CDR2 LQKENI. Trimming took 3 bases from V and 3 from J; bases not matched to a gene: 1. The CDR3 DNA follows: TGTGCCAGCTCACCTAGCGGGAACTACGAGCAGTACTTC. Translation gives CASSPSGNYEQYF.

The rearrangement links TRBV19 to TRBJ2-1; 11 bases are a match to TRBD2. Trimming cost V 6 bases and J 5 bases; bases outside gene matches: 9. This CDR3 is 16 amino acids long. Germline loops: CDR1 LNHDA, CDR2 SQIVND (reference sequence). CDR3 DNA: TGTGCCAGTAGGCCGAGACTAGCGGGACCCAACAATGAGCAGTTCTTC. It translates to CASRPRLAGPNNEQFF.

V is TRBV7-8 and J is TRBJ1-1; no clear D gene. V dropped 3 bases and J dropped 5 bases, with 10 bases sitting between them. The germline V gene encodes CDR1 SGHVS and CDR2 FQNEAQ. The CDR3 sequence is 13 residues long. The DNA of the CDR3 is TGTGCCAGCAGCTTGGAAGGGAAGACTGAAGCTTTCTTT. This translates into CASSLEGKTEAFF.

This chain connects TRBV6-5 to TRBJ1-1; tentative D call: TRBD1 (6 bases). The length of the CDR3 is 12 residues. CDR1 and CDR2 from the germline V gene are MNHEY and SVGAGI. The V end lost 5 bases, the J end lost 11 bases, and 15 bases lay between the germline ends. As DNA, the CDR3 is TGTGCCAGCAGTCCGGGGACACGGATTGCTTTCTTT. Translation: CASSPGTRIAFF.

The J gene is TRBJ2-5, the V gene TRBV11-2; 13 bases line up with TRBD2. Germline trimming cut 4 bases from V and 5 bases from J; bases unmatched to any gene: 10. Germline values: CDR1 SGHAT, CDR2 FQNNGV. This CDR3 is built from 17 residues. The CDR3 nucleotides read TGTGCCAGCAGCTATGGACTAGCGGGAGTAGTCGGTGAGACCCAGTACTTC. Translated: CASSYGLAGVVGETQYF.

The chain links TRBV6-6 to TRBJ2-5, with 10 bases fitting TRBD1. This CDR3 is 15 amino acids long. J was trimmed by 5 bases and V by 5 bases; bases with no gene match: 8. Germline-derived CDR1 and CDR2 are MNHNY and SVGAGI (reference sequence). CDR3 sequence: CASSHPTGGVETQYF. Written as DNA, the CDR3 is TGTGCCAGCAGTCACCCGACAGGGGGCGTGGAGACCCAGTACTTC.

This clone was seen just once. The chain joins TRBV6-4 to TRBJ2-3, with 7 bases lining up with TRBD1. The length of the CDR3 is 14 residues. V trimming: 7 bases; J trimming: 3 bases; junction bases outside the gene matches: 7. The germline V gene has CDR1 MRHNA and CDR2 SNTAGT. The DNA of the CDR3 is TGTGCCAGCAAGTTGACAGGGCGAACAGATACGCAGTATTTT. Its translation: CASKLTGRTDTQYF.

The J gene is TRBJ1-5, the V gene TRBV25-1; D ambiguous. Germline assignment: CDR1 MGHDK and CDR2 SYGVNS. The CDR3 contains 12 residues. The V end was cut by 6 bases, the J end by 5 bases, with 8 bases between. CDR3 nucleotides: TGTGCCAGCAGCTTGGGTCATCAGCCCCAGCATTTT. Its translation: CASSLGHQPQHF. Using reference TRBV25-1 and TRBJ1-5 for the parts outside the CDR3, the full variable domain is EADIYQTPRYLVIGTGKKITLECSQTMGHDKMYWYQQDPGMELHLIHYSYGVNSTEKGDLSSESTVSRIRTEHFPLTLESARPSHTSQYLCASSLGHQPQHFGDGTRLSIL.

The CDR3, as DNA: TGTGCCAGCACACTCATGAACACTGAAGCTTTCTTT. Its translation is CASTLMNTEAFF. The chain couples TRBV27 to TRBJ1-1; no reliable D call. Trimming removed 7 bases at V and 0 bases at J, with 6 bases between. The CDR3 contains 12 residues. Germline values: CDR1 MNHEY, CDR2 SMNVEV (reference sequence).

This clone was recorded a few times. The chain couples TRBV5-1 to TRBJ1-1; 7 bases align to TRBD1. V was pared by 3 bases and J by 1 base, with 3 bases of the junction left unmatched. Germline V gene lookup returns CDR1 SGHRS and CDR2 YFSETQ. The CDR3 is made up of 14 amino acids. DNA of the CDR3: TGCGCCAGCAGCTCGGGACAGTGGAACACTGAAGCTTTCTTT. Its protein is CASSSGQWNTEAFF.

The CDR3 region is CASSGTRDYTYEQYF. The CDR3 coding sequence is TGTGCCAGCAGCGGAACGCGGGACTATACCTACGAGCAGTACTTC. The chain couples TRBV7-9 to TRBJ2-7, with 7 bases fitting TRBD2. The junction had 9 bases not matched to a gene; V was cut back by 5 bases and J by 2 bases. The CDR3 runs to 15 residues. CDR1 and CDR2 (germline): SEHNR, FQNEAQ (reference sequence). Full variable domain (missing parts from reference TRBV7-9 and TRBJ2-7): DTGVSQNPRHKITKRGQNVTFRCDPISEHNRLYWYRQTLGQGPEFLTYFQNEAQLEKSRLLSDRFSAERPKGSFSTLEIQRTEQGDSAMYLCASSGTRDYTYEQYFGPGTRLTVT.

This chain uses TRBV4-1 with TRBJ2-6; 7 bases line up with TRBD1. Per germline, CDR1 MGHRA and CDR2 YSYEKL. With V trimmed by 4 bases and J by 1 base, 10 bases remained unmatched. The CDR3 extends over 18 amino acids. In DNA, the CDR3 is TGCGCCAGCAGCCGTTTTCAGACAGGGCCATCTGGGGCCAACGTCCTGACTTTC. As protein: CASSRFQTGPSGANVLTF.

Only one count was recorded for this clone. The chain couples TRBV5-6 to TRBJ1-1; a possible D gene is TRBD1 (5 bases). Deletions cut 4 bases from V and 4 bases from J, with 14 bases between. This CDR3 comprises 14 residues. From germline, CDR1 is SGHDT and CDR2 YYEEEE. Written as DNA, the CDR3 is TGTGCCAGCAGCGCCCCGGGACGGACCACTGAAGCTTTCTTT. This gives the protein CASSAPGRTTEAFF.

The genes are TRBV6-5 and TRBJ2-5, with D uncertain. V lost 0 bases and J 3 bases, leaving 8 bases between the germline ends. This CDR3 comprises 14 residues. CDR1 and CDR2 from the germline V gene are MNHEY and SVGAGI. In nucleotides, the CDR3 is TGTGCCAGCAGTTACTCGAATGGGGAAGAGACCCAGTACTTC. Protein product: CASSYSNGEETQYF.

This chain connects TRBV20-1 to TRBJ2-7, with no clear D. The V gene's germline CDR1 is DFQATT and CDR2 SNEGSKA (reference sequence). V gave up 4 bases and J gave up 2 bases, with 6 bases separating them. This CDR3 is built from 11 residues. The CDR3 protein is CSAKPTYEQYF. CDR3 in DNA: TGCAGTGCTAAACCAACCTACGAGCAGTACTTC.

In this sample, this clone turned up once. One junction end disagrees with the germline gene, perhaps due to a read error. The chain links TRBV27 to TRBJ2-3; D call uncertain. Germline assignment: CDR1 MNHEY and CDR2 SMNVEV (reference sequence). This CDR3 comprises 13 residues. CDR3 sequence reads: CASSLEYGFIPHF. The CDR3 region has the DNA TGTGCCAGCAGTTTAGAGTACGGGTTCATACCGCATTTT.

The rearrangement joins TRBV19 to TRBJ1-1; 7 bases map to TRBD1. V shed 8 bases and J 2 bases; nucleotides not matched to a gene: 17. Germline-derived CDR1 and CDR2 are LNHDA and SQIVND (reference sequence). This CDR3 has 17 amino acids. The CDR3 region is CASRPAWGNRGNTEAFF. The DNA for the CDR3 is TGTGCCAGTCGCCCAGCCTGGGGGAACAGGGGCAACACTGAAGCTTTCTTT. The variable domain in full, with the rest retrieved from reference TRBV19 and TRBJ1-1, is DGGITQSPKYLFRKEGQNVTLSCEQNLNHDAMYWYRQDPGQGLRLIYYSQIVNDFQKGDIAEGYSVSREKKESFPLTVTSAQKNPTAFYLCASRPAWGNRGNTEAFFGQGTRLTVV.

This chain joins TRBV4-1 and TRBJ1-4; TRBD1 is a possible D gene (6 bases). Germline CDR1 is MGHRA and CDR2 is YSYEKL. The CDR3 extends over 15 amino acids. Trimming removed 4 bases at V and 8 bases at J, with 17 bases between. CDR3 sequence reads: CASSRGTLEVEKLFF. The CDR3 DNA reads as TGCGCCAGCAGCCGCGGGACACTAGAGGTAGAAAAACTGTTTTTT.

The gene calls are TRBV5-1 and TRBJ2-5; a weak D match, TRBD2 (6 bases). V lost 3 bases and J lost 2, with 17 bases in between. This CDR3 spans 16 amino acids. CDR1 and CDR2 from the germline V gene are SGHRS and YFSETQ. For the CDR3, the DNA is TGCGCCAGCAGCTCCTCGACGGGAGAAGGGCAAGAGACCCAGTACTTC. This gives the protein CASSSSTGEGQETQYF. Complete variable domain (other parts from reference TRBV5-1 and TRBJ2-5): KAGVTQTPRYLIKTRGQQVTLSCSPISGHRSVSWYQQTPGQGLQFLFEYFSETQRNKGNFPGRFSGRQFSNSRSEMNVSTLELGDSALYLCASSSSTGEGQETQYFGPGTRLLVL.

The rearrangement joins TRBV10-3 to TRBJ2-7; D not resolved. The CDR3 is made up of 13 amino acids. With 3 bases removed from V and 5 bases from J, the gap between germline ends came to 11 bases. Germline-derived CDR1 and CDR2 are ENHRY and SYGVKD. CDR3 sequence reads: CAISDRFPHEQYF. DNA of the CDR3: TGTGCCATCAGTGATCGATTTCCCCACGAGCAGTACTTC.

The chain combines TRBV7-9 with TRBJ2-7, with D perhaps matching TRBD2 (5 bases). The germline V and J ends were trimmed by 4 bases and 3 bases, with 19 bases remaining between them. CDR3 length: 16 amino acids. Germline V gene data show CDR1 as SEHNR and CDR2 as FQNEAQ (reference sequence). CDR3 sequence (DNA): TGTGCCAGCAGCTCAACTAGAAAGACGGCGATCTACGAGCAGTACTTC. Its translation: CASSSTRKTAIYEQYF. Complete variable domain (other parts from reference TRBV7-9 and TRBJ2-7): DTGVSQNPRHKITKRGQNVTFRCDPISEHNRLYWYRQTLGQGPEFLTYFQNEAQLEKSRLLSDRFSAERPKGSFSTLEIQRTEQGDSAMYLCASSSTRKTAIYEQYFGPGTRLTVT.

This chain links TRBV25-1 with TRBJ2-2; tentatively, D is TRBD1 (5 bases). Per the germline V gene, CDR1 is MGHDK and CDR2 is SYGVNS. Trimming took 4 bases from V and 0 from J, leaving 9 bases between them. CDR3 length: 15 amino acids. This CDR3 is CASSVGAANTGELFF. The CDR3, as DNA: TGTGCCAGCAGTGTTGGGGCAGCGAACACCGGGGAGCTGTTTTTT. The variable domain in full, completed from reference TRBV25-1 and TRBJ2-2, reads EADIYQTPRYLVIGTGKKITLECSQTMGHDKMYWYQQDPGMELHLIHYSYGVNSTEKGDLSSESTVSRIRTEHFPLTLESARPSHTSQYLCASSVGAANTGELFFGEGSRLTVL.